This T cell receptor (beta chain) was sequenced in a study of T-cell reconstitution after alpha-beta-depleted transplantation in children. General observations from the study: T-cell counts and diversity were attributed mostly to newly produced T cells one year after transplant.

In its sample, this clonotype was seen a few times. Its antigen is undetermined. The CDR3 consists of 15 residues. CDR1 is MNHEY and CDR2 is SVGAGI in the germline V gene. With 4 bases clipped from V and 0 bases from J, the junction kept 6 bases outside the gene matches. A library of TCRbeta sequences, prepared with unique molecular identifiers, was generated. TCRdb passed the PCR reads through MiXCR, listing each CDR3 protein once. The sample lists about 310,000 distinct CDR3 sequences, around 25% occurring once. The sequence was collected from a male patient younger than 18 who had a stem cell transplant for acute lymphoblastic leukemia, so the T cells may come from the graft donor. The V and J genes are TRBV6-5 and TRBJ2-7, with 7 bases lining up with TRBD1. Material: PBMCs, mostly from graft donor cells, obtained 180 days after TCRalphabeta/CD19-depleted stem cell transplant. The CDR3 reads CASSFPGTDSYEQYF. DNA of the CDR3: TGTGCCAGCAGTTTCCCCGGGACAGACTCCTACGAGCAGTACTTC.